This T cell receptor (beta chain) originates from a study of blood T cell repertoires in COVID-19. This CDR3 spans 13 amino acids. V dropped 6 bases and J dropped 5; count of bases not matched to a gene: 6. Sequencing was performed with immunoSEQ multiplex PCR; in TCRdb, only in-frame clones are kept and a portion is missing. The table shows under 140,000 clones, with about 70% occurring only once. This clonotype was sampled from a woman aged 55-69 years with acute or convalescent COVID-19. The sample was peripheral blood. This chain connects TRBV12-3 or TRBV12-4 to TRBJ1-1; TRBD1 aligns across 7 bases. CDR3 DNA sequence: TGTGCCAGCAGCCAAAGGGGGCGGACTGAAGCTTTCTTT. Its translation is CASSQRGRTEAFF.